These T cell receptor beta chains were read from a single sample in a study of Ad26.COV2.S vaccination and SARS-CoV-2 variants. TCRdb's copy holds only in-frame clones and misses some; the assay was immunoSEQ multiplex PCR. The sample lists around 450,000 clones; 90% were seen once. Sequenced here: peripheral blood, sampled in a trial of Ad26.COV2.S vaccine versus placebo. The origin of the receptors is a person aged 18 to 59 who received the Ad26.COV2.S COVID-19 vaccine or a placebo. CDR3s include the opening cysteine and the closing phenylalanine or tryptophan. Each record gives: clone size, J gene, V gene, D gene, CDR3 protein, CDR3 DNA. D genes are given only for firm matches. A row's size may be missing; if present it is once, few, many or a size class.

NA | TRBJ2-1 | TRBV9 | TRBD2 | CASSVQAGVNYEQFF | TGTGCCAGCAGCGTTCAAGCGGGGGTAAACTATGAGCAGTTCTTC
once | TRBJ1-3 | TRBV30 | NA | CAWSVPLPGNTIYF | TGTGCCTGGAGTGTACCTCTTCCTGGAAACACCATATATTTT
NA | TRBJ2-1 | TRBV7-6 | TRBD2 | CASSWTSGSLDEQFF | TGTGCCAGCAGTTGGACTAGCGGGAGTTTGGATGAGCAGTTCTTC
NA | TRBJ1-3 | TRBV30 | TRBD1 | CAGGQGFSGNTIYF | TGTGCCGGGGGACAGGGTTTCTCTGGAAACACCATATATTTT
once | TRBJ2-7 | TRBV6-2/TRBV6-3 | TRBD1 | CASSYGTGEAYEQYF | TGTGCCAGCAGCTATGGGACAGGGGAAGCCTACGAGCAGTACTTC
NA | TRBJ1-1 | TRBV6-5 | NA | CASTQMGANTEAFF | TGTGCCAGCACCCAGATGGGGGCGAATACTGAAGCTTTCTTT
NA | TRBJ2-5 | TRBV7-9 | NA | CASSSLHGTQETQYF | TGTGCCAGCAGCTCACTGCACGGGACCCAAGAGACCCAGTACTTC
few | TRBJ1-4 | TRBV27 | NA | CATSTLQGDEKLFF | TGTGCCACCAGCACCTTACAGGGCGATGAAAAACTGTTTTTT
few | TRBJ2-7 | TRBV6-5 | NA | CASSYQGLSYEQYF | TGTGCCAGCAGTTACCAGGGGTTATCCTACGAGCAGTACTTC
NA | TRBJ2-1 | TRBV30 | NA | CAWTGSSYNEQFF | TGTGCCTGGACAGGGAGCTCCTACAATGAGCAGTTCTTC
NA | TRBJ2-2 | TRBV19 | NA | CASIPRLNTGELFF | TGTGCCAGTATTCCAAGGCTGAACACCGGGGAGCTGTTTTTT
NA | TRBJ2-1 | TRBV3-1/TRBV3-2 | TRBD1 | CASSQDSGGTGTNEQFF | TGTGCCAGCAGCCAAGATAGTGGCGGGACAGGGACGAATGAGCAGTTCTTC
NA | TRBJ2-2 | TRBV7-3 | NA | CASRRGGTGELFF | TGTGCCAGCCGAAGGGGGGGCACCGGGGAGCTGTTTTTT
NA | TRBJ2-7 | TRBV29-1 | NA | CSVDSGRQYF | TGCAGCGTTGACTCTGGTCGGCAGTACTTC
NA | TRBJ1-2 | TRBV27 | NA | CASSFGPAGGYTF | TGTGCCAGCAGTTTTGGTCCGGCGGGCGGCTACACCTTC
NA | TRBJ2-2 | TRBV6-1 | NA | CASSDYPGVPTGELFF | TGTGCCAGCAGTGATTACCCAGGGGTTCCCACCGGGGAGCTGTTTTTT
NA | TRBJ2-7 | TRBV11-2 | NA | CASSLGNAGTVYEQYF | TGTGCCAGCAGCTTAGGAAATGCCGGGACGGTCTACGAGCAGTACTTC
NA | TRBJ1-6 | TRBV6-5 | NA | CASSITGVAPLHF | TGTGCCAGCAGTATAACAGGAGTGGCACCCCTCCACTTT
NA | TRBJ2-1 | TRBV29-1 | NA | CSAYSGTGYNEQFF | TGCAGCGCTTATTCGGGGACGGGTTACAATGAGCAGTTCTTC
few | TRBJ1-1 | TRBV15 | NA | CATSRERRTEAFF | TGTGCCACCAGCAGAGAAAGACGGACTGAAGCTTTCTTT
NA | TRBJ1-1 | TRBV11-2 | NA | CASSDRMGNTEAFF | TGTGCCAGCAGCGATAGAATGGGAAACACTGAAGCTTTCTTT
NA | TRBJ2-1 | TRBV18 | NA | CASSPQYSTLEQFF | TGTGCCAGCTCACCACAGTACTCCACGCTTGAGCAGTTCTTC
NA | TRBJ1-2 | TRBV15 | NA | CATGRPGGSSADGYTF | TGTGCCACCGGCCGACCGGGAGGCAGCTCGGCCGATGGCTACACCTTC
NA | TRBJ2-1 | TRBV12-5 | NA | CASGLGEGLYLSYNEQFF | TGTGCTAGTGGTTTGGGAGAGGGACTTTACCTCTCCTACAATGAGCAGTTCTTC
NA | TRBJ1-6 | TRBV19 | NA | CASTMRAVYNSPLHF | TGTGCCAGTACCATGAGGGCGGTCTATAATTCACCCCTCCACTTT
NA | TRBJ1-1 | TRBV5-1 | NA | CASGQGLTINTEAFF | TGCGCCAGCGGCCAGGGATTAACCATTAACACTGAAGCTTTCTTT
once | TRBJ2-3 | TRBV5-1 | NA | CASSLASSVGSGDTQYF | TGCGCCAGCAGCTTGGCGAGTAGCGTGGGCTCGGGAGATACGCAGTATTTT
NA | TRBJ2-1 | TRBV18 | TRBD2 | CASSPSGGGNEQFF | TGTGCCAGCTCACCAAGCGGGGGTGGGAATGAGCAGTTCTTC
NA | TRBJ2-5 | TRBV5-1 | TRBD2 | CASSFGLAGGIETQYF | TGCGCCAGCAGCTTCGGACTAGCGGGAGGTATTGAGACCCAGTACTTC
few | TRBJ1-2 | TRBV4-3 | NA | CASSQIPADYGYTF | TGCGCCAGCAGCCAAATCCCAGCAGACTATGGCTACACCTTC
NA | TRBJ2-7 | TRBV4-1 | NA | CASSQGSTANYEQYF | TGCGCCAGCAGCCAAGGCTCGACAGCGAACTACGAGCAGTACTTC
NA | TRBJ2-7 | TRBV5-1 | NA | CASHASSYEQYF | TGCGCCAGCCACGCTAGCTCCTACGAGCAGTACTTC
NA | TRBJ1-5 | TRBV27 | NA | CASSLFGRGSNQPQHF | TGTGCCAGCAGTTTATTCGGTAGGGGGAGCAATCAGCCCCAGCATTTT
once | TRBJ2-3 | TRBV7-6 | TRBD2 | CASSFGFGTSGRAWGDTQYF | TGTGCCAGCAGCTTTGGTTTTGGGACTAGCGGGAGGGCCTGGGGAGATACGCAGTATTTT
NA | TRBJ1-5 | TRBV24-1 | NA | CATSDLEGVSNQPQHF | TGTGCCACCAGTGATTTGGAAGGGGTATCGAATCAGCCCCAGCATTTT
NA | TRBJ1-2 | TRBV2 | TRBD1 | CASSEGTGIAYGYTF | TGTGCCAGCAGTGAGGGGACAGGGATAGCCTATGGCTACACCTTC